The 26 T cell receptor beta chains listed next were all sequenced from one sample in a study of control samples from healthy donors and cancer patients (dated by TCRdb to the early 2020s). The library was made by the immunoSEQ multiplex PCR assay. The immuneACCESS repertoire file appears here via TCRdb, limited to in-frame rearrangements. These files lack a portion of the clones; in checked studies, under half of the deficit traces to unresolved V genes, and the cause of the others is not known. For this sample there are fewer than 200,000 clones; 85% to 95% appear just once. The ten largest clonotypes hold 1.3% to 1.5% of the sample. The sequencing input was blood. These TCRs come from a man aged 30-40 years in good health.

The V call is TRBV10-1, the J call TRBJ2-7; D not resolved. CDR3 size: 13 residues. The germline CDR1 and CDR2 sequences are WNHNN and SYGVQD (reference sequence). V lost 0 bases, J lost 9 bases, and 12 bases lay in between. The CDR3 region has the DNA TGCGCCAGCAGTGAGTCGGGTGGTTCTGTGCAGTACTTC. Translating it yields CASSESGGSVQYF.

The chain joins TRBV19 to TRBJ1-2; tentative D call: TRBD1 (6 bases). Germline V lookup: CDR1 LNHDA, CDR2 SQIVND (reference sequence). The CDR3 sequence is 17 residues long. With 5 bases removed from V and 8 bases from J, the gap between germline ends came to 27 bases. CDR3 amino acids: CASSLGGAGADFGGYTF. CDR3 coding DNA: TGTGCCAGTAGTCTTGGGGGGGCTGGCGCAGACTTCGGCGGCTACACCTTC.

The V and J genes are TRBV11-2 and TRBJ1-1; D remains ambiguous. The CDR3 loop spans 14 amino acids. V lost 1 base to trimming and J lost 4 bases, with 10 bases between them. CDR1 SGHAT and CDR2 FQNNGV come from the germline V gene. The CDR3 nucleotides are TGTGCCAGCAGCTTAGGGGTCCGGATCACTGAAGCTTTCTTT. Translation gives CASSLGVRITEAFF.

The V call is TRBV6-5, the J call TRBJ1-5, with D unclear. The CDR3 is made up of 13 amino acids. The germline V gene has CDR1 MNHEY and CDR2 SVGAGI. Trimming cost V 5 bases and J 6 bases, with 11 bases left between them. This chain's CDR3 is CASSLLLGQPQHF. The CDR3 DNA is TGTGCCAGCAGTCTCTTGTTGGGTCAGCCCCAGCATTTT.

The genes are TRBV24-1 and TRBJ1-4; possibly TRBD1 for D (5 bases). CDR3 length: 15 residues. V lost 2 bases and J 7 bases, leaving 13 bases between the germline ends. Germline V gene sequence: CDR1 KGHDR, CDR2 SFDVKD. CDR3 coding DNA: TGTGCCACCAGTGATTCCGGGACGCTGACTGAAAAACTGTTTTTT. Amino acids: CATSDSGTLTEKLFF.

The V gene is TRBV28, the J gene TRBJ1-6, with 7 nucleotides matching TRBD1. The CDR3 has 14 residues. Germline CDR1 is MDHEN and CDR2 is SYDVKM. J gave up 8 bases and V 2 bases, and 3 bases lay outside the gene matches. The CDR3 is CASSLQGVHSPLHF. The CDR3 bases are TGTGCCAGCAGTTTACAGGGGGTGCATTCACCCCTCCACTTT.

The rearrangement links TRBV18 to TRBJ1-1; D gene ambiguous. Germline V gives CDR1 KGHSH, CDR2 LQKENI. The V and J ends lost 2 bases and 3 bases respectively, with 13 bases between them. The CDR3 contains 15 residues. Here the CDR3 reads CASSPGIGRDTEAFF. CDR3 DNA: TGTGCCAGCTCACCAGGGATCGGTCGGGACACTGAAGCTTTCTTT.

The chain combines TRBV18 with TRBJ1-2; no clear D gene. V was trimmed by 5 bases and J by 4 bases, leaving 11 bases between them. Per the germline V gene, CDR1 is KGHSH and CDR2 is LQKENI. This CDR3 has 13 residues. As DNA, the CDR3 is TGTGCCAGCTCATCGTCGGAGAGCTATGGCTACACCTTC. Amino acids: CASSSSESYGYTF.

V and J are TRBV12-5 and TRBJ1-5, with D possibly matching TRBD1 (5 bases). With 5 bases removed from V and 9 bases from J, the gap between germline ends came to 11 bases. Germline CDR1 is LGHNT and CDR2 is FRNRAP. This CDR3 is 12 amino acids long. DNA for the CDR3: TGTGCTAGTGGTCCCTCCCAGGGGCCCCAGCATTTT. Residues: CASGPSQGPQHF. Together with reference TRBV12-5 and TRBJ1-5, the CDR3 gives the full variable domain: DARVTQTPRHKVTEMGQEVTMRCQPILGHNTVFWYRQTMMQGLELLAYFRNRAPLDDSGMPKDRFSAEMPDATLATLKIQPSEPRDSAVYFCASGPSQGPQHFGDGTRLSIL.

The chain carries TRBV28 and TRBJ1-5; D is unclear. CDR1 MDHEN and CDR2 SYDVKM come from the germline V gene. Trimming took off 5 bases at V and 1 base at J, with 18 bases between the two ends. The CDR3 loop spans 17 amino acids. CDR3 DNA: TGTGCCAGCAGTCCACCCCCAAGGGTGCGGAGCAATCAGCCCCAGCATTTT. This codes for CASSPPPRVRSNQPQHF.

The rearrangement links TRBV5-8 to TRBJ2-7, with TRBD1 matching 12 bases. The CDR3 is 14 residues long. Germline V gene data show CDR1 as SGHTS and CDR2 as YDEGEE. J gave up 6 bases and V 4 bases, and 5 bases lay outside the gene matches. This CDR3 reads CASSRGQGAAEQYF. The CDR3 DNA follows: TGTGCCAGCAGCAGGGGACAGGGGGCGGCCGAGCAGTACTTC.

CDR3 loop: CASSPMSETQYF. CDR3 coding DNA: TGCGCCAGCAGCCCCATGTCAGAGACCCAGTACTTC. V is TRBV5-1 and J is TRBJ2-5; unclear D gene. The CDR3 runs to 12 residues. The germline V gene encodes CDR1 SGHRS and CDR2 YFSETQ. V was pared by 4 bases and J by 4 bases, with 8 bases between.

This clone has only one observation. J is TRBJ2-2 and V is TRBV7-8, with D possibly matching TRBD1 (7 bases). CDR1 SGHVS and CDR2 FQNEAQ come from the germline V gene. V lost 3 bases and J lost 4, with 12 bases in between. The CDR3 extends over 15 amino acids. Written as DNA, the CDR3 is TGTGCCAGCAGCTTTGTCCAGGGGGGCACCGGGGAGCTGTTTTTT. Its protein is CASSFVQGGTGELFF.

DNA of the CDR3: TGTGCCAGCAGCAGAACTACAGGGCTTTACTTTGGCTACACCTTC. It codes for CASSRTTGLYFGYTF. The rearrangement uses TRBV5-6 and TRBJ1-2, with TRBD1 as a possible D gene (6 bases). Germline values: CDR1 SGHDT, CDR2 YYEEEE. The CDR3 extends over 15 amino acids. The V end was cut by 4 bases, the J end by 7 bases, with 20 bases between. The entire variable domain, with the rest obtained from reference TRBV5-6 and TRBJ1-2, is as follows: DAGVTQSPTHLIKTRGQQVTLRCSPKSGHDTVSWYQQALGQGPQFIFQYYEEEERQRGNFPDRFSGHQFPNYSSELNVNALLLGDSALYLCASSRTTGLYFGYTFGSGTRLTVV.

This chain joins TRBV30 and TRBJ2-5; the match to TRBD2 covers 14 bases. The CDR3 runs to 15 residues. With 8 bases clipped from V and 5 bases from J, the junction kept 10 bases outside the gene matches. Germline CDR1 GTSNPN, CDR2 SVGIG (reference sequence). CDR3 DNA: TGTGCCGGACACGGACGACTAGCGGGGGGGGAGACCCAGTACTTC. Translating gives CAGHGRLAGGETQYF.

The J gene is TRBJ2-2, the V gene TRBV3-1 (or the pseudogene TRBV3-2), with no clear D. The CDR3 is 14 amino acids. In germline, CDR1 is LGHDT, CDR2 YNNKEL (reference sequence). V shed 7 bases and J shed 0 bases, with 9 bases lying between them. The CDR3 loop is CASTDMANTGELFF. The CDR3, as DNA: TGTGCCAGCACCGATATGGCGAACACCGGGGAGCTGTTTTTT.

Concerning this clone: One end of the junction does not line up with germline, which may come from a read error. The rearrangement joins TRBV11-2 to TRBJ2-7; either TRBD1 or TRBD2 may fit D (5 bases each). The CDR3 sequence is 14 residues long. Germline V gene data show CDR1 as SGHAT and CDR2 as FQNNGV. The CDR3: CASRLDSWGTEQYF. The CDR3, as DNA: TGTGCCAGCCGCTTAGATTCCTGGGGGACCGAGCAGTACTTC.

The V call is TRBV4-2, the J call TRBJ2-7; 12 nucleotides line up with TRBD2. This CDR3 spans 19 amino acids. V shed 0 bases, J shed 5 bases, and the junction held 14 bases outside the gene matches. Germline loops: CDR1 LGHNA, CDR2 YNFKEQ. The CDR3 is CASSQDLQAGLAGFDEQYF. CDR3 DNA sequence: TGTGCCAGCAGCCAAGATCTACAAGCAGGACTAGCGGGGTTTGACGAGCAGTACTTC.

This clone was picked up one time. The CDR3 spells CASSLRQSSGANVLTF. CDR3 coding DNA: TGTGCCAGCAGCTTGCGACAGAGCTCTGGGGCCAACGTCCTGACTTTC. The chain links TRBV11-2 to TRBJ2-6, with D tentatively TRBD1 (5 bases). In germline, CDR1 is SGHAT, CDR2 FQNNGV. This CDR3 contains 16 residues. The V end was cut by 3 bases, the J end by 0 bases, with 9 bases between. Combining the CDR3 with reference TRBV11-2 and TRBJ2-6 gives the whole variable domain EAGVAQSPRYKIIEKRQSVAFWCNPISGHATLYWYQQILGQGPKLLIQFQNNGVVDDSQLPKDRFSAERLKGVDSTLKIQPAKLEDSAVYLCASSLRQSSGANVLTFGAGSRLTVL.

This clone came up a few times. Other DNA sequences from this sample encode an identical CDR3 as well. The rearrangement links TRBV19 to TRBJ1-1, with a possible D match to TRBD1 (5 bases). CDR1 is LNHDA and CDR2 is SQIVND in the germline V gene (reference sequence). V was trimmed by 2 bases and J by 5 bases, leaving 9 bases between them. The CDR3 loop spans 13 amino acids. The CDR3 DNA is TGTGCCAGTAGTATACTTGGGGGTACTGAAGCTTTCTTT. The encoded protein is CASSILGGTEAFF.

V is TRBV19 and J is TRBJ1-3, with D possibly matching TRBD1 (5 bases). The CDR3 has 17 amino acids. Germline V lookup: CDR1 LNHDA, CDR2 SQIVND (reference sequence). V was clipped by 0 bases and J by 0 bases, with 12 bases between them. The CDR3 coding sequence is TGTGCCAGTAGTATAGAAGGGACGGTTTTCTCTGGAAACACCATATATTTT. This translates into CASSIEGTVFSGNTIYF. Full variable domain (remainder filled in from reference TRBV19 and TRBJ1-3): DGGITQSPKYLFRKEGQNVTLSCEQNLNHDAMYWYRQDPGQGLRLIYYSQIVNDFQKGDIAEGYSVSREKKESFPLTVTSAQKNPTAFYLCASSIEGTVFSGNTIYFGEGSWLTVV.

This rearrangement joins TRBV27 to TRBJ1-5; no definite D call. CDR1 is MNHEY and CDR2 is SMNVEV in the germline V gene (reference sequence). The CDR3 contains 13 residues. Trimming took off 7 bases at V and 6 bases at J, with 13 bases between the two ends. For the CDR3, the DNA is TGTGCCAGCACCCTCTCGGGCGGTCAGCCCCAGCATTTT. Protein sequence: CASTLSGGQPQHF.

The chain couples TRBV5-1 to TRBJ1-1, with 8 positions matching TRBD1. Per germline, CDR1 SGHRS and CDR2 YFSETQ. Losses at the gene ends were 6 bases for V and 4 bases for J; bases not matched to a gene: 14. The CDR3 is made up of 16 amino acids. The CDR3 DNA reads TGCGCCAGCACCTCCGGGGCACAGGGGGTTATCACTGAAGCTTTCTTT. This gives the protein CASTSGAQGVITEAFF.

CDR3 sequence (DNA): TGTGCCAGCAGTTTACTAGAGGGCGGTCGTGTCTATGGCTACACCTTC. Amino acid sequence: CASSLLEGGRVYGYTF. This rearrangement joins TRBV27 to TRBJ1-2; D is undetermined. The length of the CDR3 is 16 residues. Trimming took 2 bases from V and 4 from J, leaving 17 bases between them. The germline gives CDR1 MNHEY, CDR2 SMNVEV (reference sequence).

The chain employs TRBV28 and TRBJ1-1; tentatively, D is TRBD1 (5 bases). With 5 bases removed from V and 4 bases from J, the gap between germline ends came to 14 bases. Germline V lookup: CDR1 MDHEN, CDR2 SYDVKM. There are 14 residues in the CDR3. The CDR3 DNA is TGTGCCAGCAGTCCACTCAGGGAGAGCACTGAAGCTTTCTTT. It yields the protein CASSPLRESTEAFF.

V and J are TRBV11-2 and TRBJ1-1, with unresolved D. V lost 2 bases and J 0 bases, leaving 1 base between the germline ends. Germline V gene data show CDR1 as SGHAT and CDR2 as FQNNGV. The CDR3 is 12 amino acids. This CDR3 reads CASSLMNTEAFF. The DNA of the CDR3 is TGTGCCAGCAGCTTAATGAACACTGAAGCTTTCTTT. The entire variable domain, with the rest obtained from reference TRBV11-2 and TRBJ1-1, is as follows: EAGVAQSPRYKIIEKRQSVAFWCNPISGHATLYWYQQILGQGPKLLIQFQNNGVVDDSQLPKDRFSAERLKGVDSTLKIQPAKLEDSAVYLCASSLMNTEAFFGQGTRLTVV.